This T cell receptor beta chain was retrieved from a study of cytomegalovirus exposure and HLA in healthy donors. About the study: Among the roughly 430 genotyped donors, 70% to 90% were placed in the Caucasian-associated ancestry cluster.

Note on this clone: Its antigen is undetermined.

Study results and limitations: Among the CMV-associated chains, a few were confirmed in vitro as specific for CMV antigens. In an earlier analysis, most TCR beta V segments were productive about 87% or about 30% of the time.

CDR3 size: 15 residues. The germline V and J ends were trimmed by 0 bases and 0 bases, with 8 bases remaining between them. In germline, CDR1 is SGHDN, CDR2 FVKESK. Both 60 Vbeta primers and 13 Jbeta primers went into the PCR. Sequencing used immunoSEQ multiplex PCR; TCRdb keeps in-frame clones, though not all of them. The sample consists of under 200,000 clones, approximately 84% of them appearing once. Source material: PBMCs. This TCR was sampled from a boy aged 10-17 years in good health and CMV-seronegative. The chain joins TRBV14 to TRBJ2-5; D remains ambiguous. CDR3 in DNA: TGTGCCAGCAGCCAAGACGGAGTGTACCAAGAGACCCAGTACTTC. Translating gives CASSQDGVYQETQYF.